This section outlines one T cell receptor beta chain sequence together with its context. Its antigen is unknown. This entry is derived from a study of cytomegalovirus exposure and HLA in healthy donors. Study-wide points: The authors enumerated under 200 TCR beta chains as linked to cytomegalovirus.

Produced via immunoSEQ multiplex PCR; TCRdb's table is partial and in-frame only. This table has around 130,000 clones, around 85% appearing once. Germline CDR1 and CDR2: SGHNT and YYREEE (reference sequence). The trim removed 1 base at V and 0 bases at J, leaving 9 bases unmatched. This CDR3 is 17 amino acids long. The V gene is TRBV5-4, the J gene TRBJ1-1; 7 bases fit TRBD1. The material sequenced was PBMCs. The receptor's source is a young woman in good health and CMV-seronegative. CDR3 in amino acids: CASSLSFRDRMNTEAFF. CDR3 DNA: TGTGCCAGCAGCTTGAGTTTTCGGGACAGAATGAACACTGAAGCTTTCTTT.